Reported below is one T cell receptor (beta chain). Its binding antigen is unknown. Base qualities are not at hand, and no much larger clone is one base apart. The study was a case-control design nested within a healthcare worker cohort in London, UK, with weekly nasopharyngeal swab PCR tests and blood sampling. Healthcare workers were recruited during the week of the UK lockdown, between 23 and 31 March 2020, and followed weekly for up to about 16 weeks. The library relied on 5' RACE. Instrument on record: NextSeq 500. To correct for sequencing error and PCR bias, the TCR library protocol tagged individual cDNA molecules with unique molecular identifiers. Both TCR alpha and beta chains were sequenced, and tight co-correlation was observed between alpha and beta sequence abundances in each sample. In the paper's pipeline: Decombinator V4 was used to annotate TCR sequences for V gene, J gene and CDR3. Expanded TCRs were defined as changing significantly between any two time points under a Poisson model with p below 0.0001. Abundances of TCRs were expressed as counts per million after normalisation to the total number of TCRs sequenced in each sample. TRAV1-2 paired with TRAJ12, TRAJ20 or TRAJ33 defined MAIT TCRs, while TRAV10 paired with TRAJ18 defined iNKT TCRs. VDJdb, accessed on 1 November 2021, was searched for TCRs annotated for CMV, EBV and SARS-CoV-2, and TCRs annotated for more than one antigen were excluded. TCRdb trimmed the raw reads at Q25, called clones with MiXCR and kept productive beta chains. Every CDR3 protein is listed once, alongside the most common genes and DNA of its rows. The V and J calls, along with clone size, are taken from TCRdb and not from the paper's own processing. This sample comprises some 80,000 distinct CDR3 sequences, roughly 12% of them detected only once. The top ten clones comprise 15% to 19% of the sample.

The sample belongs to a study of early T cells in non-severe SARS-CoV-2 infection (dated by TCRdb to the early 2020s). Regarding the research as a whole: Because TCR sequencing was done on bulk RNA from unsorted whole blood, the alpha and beta chains could not be paired.

Beyond this particular receptor, the publication reports: VDJdb matching was skewed toward anti-spike CD8 responses and likely underestimated virus-specific expansions, missing private and CD4 specificities.

Cut back by 5 bases and 3 bases, the V and J ends lie 8 bases apart. CDR1 and CDR2, per the germline V gene, are MGHRA and YSYEKL. The CDR3 has 13 amino acids, counting the end cysteine and phenylalanine. Here the CDR3 DNA is all that survives: 39 bases in frame from base 1. The sequence came from an adult who was a healthcare worker with PCR-confirmed SARS-CoV-2 infection or an uninfected control (not recorded which). The donor label of this sample is uncertain. Rearrangement joined TRBV4-1 to TRBJ1-5; the D segment could be TRBD1, given 5 matching bases. Here the sequenced sample was whole blood, taken at baseline. The CDR3 reads as follows: CASSATDNQPQHF. At the DNA level, the sequence is TGCGCCAGCAGCGCGACAGACAATCAGCCCCAGCATTTT.